Listed below are T cell receptor beta chains from one sample, sequenced in a study of human T cells and chemical hapten exposure. Via MiXCR, TCRdb re-called the RACE reads, giving one row per CDR3 protein. The data show around 350,000 distinct CDR3 sequences, around 5.5% seen once. This sample comprised whole blood, obtained in connection with sensitization to the hapten diphenylcyclopropenone (DPC). These receptors all stem from a woman younger than 30 with alopecia areata. Some clones in this sample may be carry-over from other donors' samples. The CDR3 runs from the conserved cysteine through the conserved F or W. The D gene is left open where the match is weak. The listing skips clone size in some rows; elsewhere it reads once, few, many or a size class.

V gene,clone size,J gene,D gene,CDR3 protein,CDR3 DNA
TRBV20-1,-,TRBJ2-1,TRBD2,CSARDRSSGIRSSYNEQFF,TGCAGTGCTAGAGATCGGTCTAGCGGAATACGTAGCTCCTACAATGAGCAGTTCTTC
TRBV15,many,TRBJ1-5,-,CATSRVGQPQHF,TGTGCCACCAGCAGAGTGGGACAGCCCCAGCATTTT
TRBV20-1,many,TRBJ2-3,TRBD2,CSARDGLVAGASTTDTQYF,TGCAGTGCTAGAGATGGGTTGGTAGCGGGGGCCAGTACCACAGATACGCAGTATTTT
TRBV4-2,few,TRBJ1-1,TRBD1,CASSQDSVPGTGGTEAFF,TGTGCCAGCAGCCAAGATTCCGTACCTGGGACAGGGGGCACTGAAGCTTTCTTT
TRBV25-1,few,TRBJ1-2,-,CASSDGNGYTF,TGTGCCAGCAGTGATGGGAATGGCTACACCTTC
TRBV11-1,few,TRBJ1-2,-,CASSPDSLYGYTF,TGTGCCAGCAGCCCGGACAGTCTCTATGGCTACACCTTC
TRBV12-3/TRBV12-4,few,TRBJ1-1,TRBD1,CASSMTGVGSGAFF,TGTGCCAGCAGTATGACAGGGGTTGGCTCAGGAGCTTTCTTT
TRBV29-1,few,TRBJ2-2,-,CSVGVSPGGLAGELFF,TGCAGCGTTGGGGTGTCCCCCGGTGGGTTAGCCGGGGAGCTGTTTTTT
TRBV11-3,few,TRBJ2-1,TRBD1,CASSPQGLEQFF,TGTGCCAGCAGCCCACAGGGGCTAGAGCAGTTCTTC
TRBV4-1,-,TRBJ1-1,-,CASSQGDGANMNTEAFF,TGCGCCAGCAGCCAAGGTGACGGTGCTAACATGAACACTGAAGCTTTCTTT
TRBV4-1,many,TRBJ2-1,-,CASSQDPGFNEQFF,TGCGCCAGCAGCCAAGATCCGGGGTTCAATGAGCAGTTCTTC
TRBV7-2,many,TRBJ2-6,-,CASSLVLSSGANVLTF,TGTGCCAGCAGCTTAGTCCTCAGCTCTGGGGCCAACGTCCTGACTTTC
TRBV7-2,-,TRBJ2-5,-,CASSSALGAETQYF,TGTGCCAGCAGCTCCGCGCTAGGGGCAGAGACCCAGTACTTC
TRBV7-2,many,TRBJ1-6,TRBD1,CASSFGTGRNSPLHF,TGTGCCAGCAGCTTTGGGACAGGGAGGAATTCACCCCTCCACTTT
TRBV24-1,-,TRBJ2-3,-,CATSDLRGAQYTQYF,TGTGCCACCAGTGATTTGCGGGGGGCGCAATATACGCAGTATTTT
TRBV20-1,-,TRBJ1-4,TRBD1,CSARDVDRGIESGEKLFF,TGCAGTGCTAGAGATGTGGACAGGGGTATAGAGTCAGGAGAAAAACTGTTTTTT
TRBV18,-,TRBJ2-6,TRBD1,CASSPEARTGRVLTF,TGTGCCAGCTCACCGGAGGCCCGGACAGGGCGCGTCCTGACTTTC
TRBV5-5,many,TRBJ2-3,TRBD2,CASSSLSGGAEADTQYF,TGTGCCAGCAGCTCCCTTAGCGGGGGGGCGGAGGCAGATACGCAGTATTTT
TRBV12-3/TRBV12-4,-,TRBJ1-1,-,CASTLFSNTEAFF,TGTGCCAGCACGCTATTTAGTAACACTGAAGCTTTCTTT
TRBV7-8,many,TRBJ1-4,-,CASSLMDYNEKLFF,TGTGCCAGCAGCTTAATGGATTACAATGAAAAACTGTTTTTT
TRBV19,-,TRBJ2-7,-,CASSDSATYEQYF,TGTGCCAGTAGTGACAGCGCCACCTACGAGCAGTACTTC
TRBV29-1,many,TRBJ1-1,TRBD1,CSVEMDRGQAEAFF,TGCAGCGTTGAAATGGACAGGGGGCAGGCTGAAGCTTTCTTT
TRBV6-1,-,TRBJ1-4,TRBD1,CASSRQGAEKLFF,TGTGCCAGCAGCCGACAGGGAGCTGAAAAACTGTTTTTT
TRBV3-1,many,TRBJ1-4,-,CASSLNSRPEKLFF,TGTGCCAGCAGCCTTAACAGTCGGCCGGAAAAACTGTTTTTT
TRBV5-1,-,TRBJ2-5,TRBD1,CASSPNLRQGGLIGETQYF,TGCGCCAGCAGCCCGAATTTAAGACAGGGGGGACTAATCGGAGAGACCCAGTACTTC
TRBV12-3/TRBV12-4,few,TRBJ1-6,-,CASSLAGHNSPLHF,TGTGCCAGCAGTTTAGCTGGACATAATTCACCCCTCCACTTT
TRBV28,many,TRBJ2-3,-,CASSYHKRASTDTQYF,TGTGCCAGCAGTTACCACAAACGGGCATCAACAGATACGCAGTATTTT